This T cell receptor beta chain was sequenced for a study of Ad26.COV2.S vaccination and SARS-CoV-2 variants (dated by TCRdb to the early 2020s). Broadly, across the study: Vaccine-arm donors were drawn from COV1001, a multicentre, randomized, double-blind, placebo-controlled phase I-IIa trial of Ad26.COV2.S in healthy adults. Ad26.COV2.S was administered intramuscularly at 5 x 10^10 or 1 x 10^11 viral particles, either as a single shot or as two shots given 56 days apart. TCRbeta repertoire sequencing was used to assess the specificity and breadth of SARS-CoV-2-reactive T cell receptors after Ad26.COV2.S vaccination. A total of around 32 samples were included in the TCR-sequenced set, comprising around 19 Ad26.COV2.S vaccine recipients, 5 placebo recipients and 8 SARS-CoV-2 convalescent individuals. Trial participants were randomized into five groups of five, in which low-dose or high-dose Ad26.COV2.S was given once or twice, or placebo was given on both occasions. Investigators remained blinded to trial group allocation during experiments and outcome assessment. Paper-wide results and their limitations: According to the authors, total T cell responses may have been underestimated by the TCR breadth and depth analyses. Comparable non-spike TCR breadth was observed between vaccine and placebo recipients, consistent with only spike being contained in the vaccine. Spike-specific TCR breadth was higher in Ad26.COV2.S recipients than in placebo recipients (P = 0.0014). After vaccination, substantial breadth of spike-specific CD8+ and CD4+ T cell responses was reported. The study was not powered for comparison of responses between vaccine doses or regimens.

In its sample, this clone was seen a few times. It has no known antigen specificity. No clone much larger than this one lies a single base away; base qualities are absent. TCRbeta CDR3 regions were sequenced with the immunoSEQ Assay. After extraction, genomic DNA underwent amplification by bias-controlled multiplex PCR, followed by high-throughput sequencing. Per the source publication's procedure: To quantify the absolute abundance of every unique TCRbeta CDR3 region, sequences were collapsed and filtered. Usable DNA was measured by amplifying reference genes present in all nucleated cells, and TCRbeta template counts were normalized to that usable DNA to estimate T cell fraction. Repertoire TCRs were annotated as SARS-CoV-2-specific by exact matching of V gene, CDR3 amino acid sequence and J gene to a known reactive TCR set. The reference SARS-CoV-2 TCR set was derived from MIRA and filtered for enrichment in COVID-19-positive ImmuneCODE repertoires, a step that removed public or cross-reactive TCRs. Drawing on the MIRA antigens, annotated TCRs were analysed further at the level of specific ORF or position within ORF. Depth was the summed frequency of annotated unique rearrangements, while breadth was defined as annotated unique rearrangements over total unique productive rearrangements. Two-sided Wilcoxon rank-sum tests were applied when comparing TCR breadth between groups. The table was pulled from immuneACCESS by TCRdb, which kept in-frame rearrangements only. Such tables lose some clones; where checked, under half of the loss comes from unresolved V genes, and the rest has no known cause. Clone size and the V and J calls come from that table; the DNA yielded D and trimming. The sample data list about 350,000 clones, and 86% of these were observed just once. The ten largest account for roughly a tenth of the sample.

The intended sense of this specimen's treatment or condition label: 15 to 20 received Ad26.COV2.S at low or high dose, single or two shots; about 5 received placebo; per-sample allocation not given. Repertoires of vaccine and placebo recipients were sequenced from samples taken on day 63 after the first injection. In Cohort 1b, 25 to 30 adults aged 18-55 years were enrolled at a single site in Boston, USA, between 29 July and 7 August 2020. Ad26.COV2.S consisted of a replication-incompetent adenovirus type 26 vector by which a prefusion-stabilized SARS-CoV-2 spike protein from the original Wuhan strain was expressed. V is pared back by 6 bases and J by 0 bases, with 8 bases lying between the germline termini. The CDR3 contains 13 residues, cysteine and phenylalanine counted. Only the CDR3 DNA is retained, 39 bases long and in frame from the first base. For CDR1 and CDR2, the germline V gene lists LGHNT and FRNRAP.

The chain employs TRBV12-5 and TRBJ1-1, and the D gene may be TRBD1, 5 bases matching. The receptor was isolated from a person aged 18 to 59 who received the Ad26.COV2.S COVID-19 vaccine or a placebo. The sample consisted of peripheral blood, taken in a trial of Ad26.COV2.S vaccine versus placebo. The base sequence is TGTGCTAGTGGCACGACAGTGAACACTGAAGCTTTCTTT. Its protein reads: CASGTTVNTEAFF.